The 17 T cell receptor beta chains below come from one sample, sequenced in a study of cytomegalovirus exposure and HLA in healthy donors (TCRdb year 2017). Libraries were built with the immunoSEQ multiplex PCR assay. For the multiplex PCR, a mixture combining 60 forward primers for TCR Vbeta segments and 13 reverse primers for TCR Jbeta segments was used. TCRdb carries this immuneACCESS record with in-frame sequences only. Its versions omit some clonotypes, under half of them owing to an unresolved V gene in the studies checked, with the rest unexplained. The sample has about 120,000 clones on record, 81% of them singletons. The ten biggest clones cover 1.5% to 2% of the sample. Sequenced: PBMCs. The source of these receptors is a man aged 35-49 years in good health and CMV-seronegative.

The V call is TRBV28, the J call TRBJ1-2; the D gene is possibly TRBD1 (6 bases). The CDR3 has 12 residues. V was shortened by 6 bases and J by 4 bases, with 9 bases between the two germline ends. Germline assignment: CDR1 MDHEN and CDR2 SYDVKM. The DNA for the CDR3 is TGTGCCAGCAGAACAGGGACCTATGGCTACACCTTC. This translates into CASRTGTYGYTF.

In regard to this clone: One end of the junction does not line up with germline, which may come from a read error. This chain links TRBV18 with TRBJ1-1; no clear D. The CDR3 runs 12 residues. Germline lookup yields CDR1 KGHSH and CDR2 LQKENI. The CDR3 sequence is CASSPPGSQVAF. The CDR3 nucleotides are TGTGCCAGCTCACCACCGGGCAGTCAGGTGGCTTTT. Based on the CDR3 plus reference TRBV18 and TRBJ1-1, the full variable domain is NAGVMQNPRHLVRRRGQEARLRCSPMKGHSHVYWYRQLPEEGLKFMVYLQKENIIDESGMPKERFSAEFPKEGPSILRIQQVVRGDSAAYFCASSPPGSQVAFGQGTRLTVV.

This clone has only one observation. This chain links TRBV7-2 with TRBJ2-5, with TRBD2 as a possible D gene (5 bases). Germline values: CDR1 SGHTA, CDR2 FQGNSA. This CDR3 is built from 14 residues. Trimming cost V 0 bases and J 5 bases, with 10 bases left between them. CDR3 nucleotide sequence: TGTGCCAGCAGCTTAGCGGCTCGGAGGGAGACCCAGTACTTC. Amino acids: CASSLAARRETQYF.

This clone occurred a few times. V and J are TRBV6-5 and TRBJ1-5; D is perhaps TRBD1 (5 bases). The CDR3 contains 14 residues. Germline loops: CDR1 MNHEY, CDR2 SVGAGI. V lost 6 bases and J 3 bases, leaving 12 bases between the germline ends. The CDR3 DNA sequence: TGTGCCAGCAGCCCAGGGTTTAACAATCAGCCCCAGCATTTT. Amino acid sequence: CASSPGFNNQPQHF.

This chain's CDR3 is CASSRDRDDQPQHF. The CDR3 nucleotides read TGTGCCAGCAGCCGGGACAGGGATGATCAGCCCCAGCATTTT. The J gene is TRBJ1-5, the V gene TRBV7-2; 9 bases are shared with TRBD1. The CDR3 has 14 amino acids. V dropped 5 bases and J dropped 5; count of bases not matched to a gene: 4. The germline V gene encodes CDR1 SGHTA and CDR2 FQGNSA.

The rearrangement uses TRBV7-8 and TRBJ1-3; perhaps TRBD1 as D (6 bases). The CDR3 consists of 16 residues. Trimming shortened V by 0 bases and J by 2 bases, and 11 bases separated the two germline ends. In germline, CDR1 is SGHVS, CDR2 FQNEAQ. The CDR3 sequence: CASSLALWTAGNTIYF. The DNA for the CDR3 is TGTGCCAGCAGCTTAGCTCTATGGACAGCTGGAAACACCATATATTTT. Full variable domain (outside the CDR3, taken from reference TRBV7-8 and TRBJ1-3): GAGVSQSPRYKVAKRGQDVALRCDPISGHVSLFWYQQALGQGPEFLTYFQNEAQLDKSGLPSDRFFAERPEGSVSTLKIQRTQQEDSAVYLCASSLALWTAGNTIYFGEGSWLTVV.

This clone is a singleton in its sample. The chain employs TRBV10-3 and TRBJ2-5; the match to TRBD1 covers 9 bases. The DNA matches TRBJ2-7 better at its end, which makes the J call doubtful. The length of the CDR3 is 15 residues. The germline V gene encodes CDR1 ENHRY and CDR2 SYGVKD. As DNA, the CDR3 is TGTGCCAAAGCCCCACCGGGACAGGGAGCCTACGAGCAGTACTTC. Encoded protein: CAKAPPGQGAYEQYF.

This chain uses TRBV6-5 with TRBJ2-3; TRBD1 matches at 7 bases. The CDR3 runs 16 residues. J was trimmed by 7 bases and V by 3 bases; bases with no gene match: 13. Per germline, CDR1 MNHEY and CDR2 SVGAGI. The CDR3 protein is CASSYLGDRPSHTQYF. The CDR3, as DNA: TGTGCCAGCAGTTATCTCGGGGACAGACCTTCACATACGCAGTATTTT.

The chain carries TRBV29-1 and TRBJ2-3; maybe TRBD2 (5 bases). This CDR3 region has 14 residues. Germline V gives CDR1 SQVTM, CDR2 ANQGSEA. With 2 bases removed from V and 3 bases from J, the gap between germline ends came to 12 bases. The chain's CDR3 is CSVESGGSTDTQYF. The CDR3 DNA reads TGCAGCGTTGAAAGTGGCGGGTCGACAGATACGCAGTATTTT.

The gene calls are TRBV6-5 and TRBJ2-2, with D maybe TRBD1 (6 bases). Germline V gene sequence: CDR1 MNHEY, CDR2 SVGAGI. The V end lost 6 bases, the J end lost 1 base, and 12 bases lay between the germline ends. This CDR3 region has 15 residues. CDR3 amino acids: CASSPQGGNTGELFF. Here the CDR3 DNA reads TGTGCCAGCAGCCCACAGGGCGGGAACACCGGGGAGCTGTTTTTT.

The gene calls are TRBV29-1 and TRBJ2-1, with D perhaps TRBD2 (5 bases). CDR3 length equals 16 residues. CDR1 and CDR2 from the germline V gene are SQVTM and ANQGSEA. The ends were cut back, 5 bases at V and 1 base at J, with 18 bases in the middle. This CDR3 is CSVPPSGRMSYNEQFF. The CDR3 DNA reads TGCAGCGTTCCCCCCTCTGGGAGAATGTCCTACAATGAGCAGTTCTTC.

The chain recombines TRBV5-1 with TRBJ1-4; 8 bases are shared with TRBD1. Germline V CDR1 and CDR2: SGHRS, YFSETQ. The J segment lost 10 bases and the V segment lost 7 bases, leaving 18 bases of the junction unmatched. This CDR3 is built from 16 residues. The DNA for the CDR3 is TGCGCCAGCCGAACAGGGGGATTACCAGGAGGGAGAAAACTGTTTTTT. This sequence encodes CASRTGGLPGGRKLFF.

This chain links TRBV19 with TRBJ2-1, with D perhaps matching TRBD2 (6 bases). Germline V gene lookup returns CDR1 LNHDA and CDR2 SQIVND (reference sequence). Trimming left V 5 bases short and J 7 bases short, with 12 bases between. There are 13 residues in the CDR3. The CDR3 loop reads CASSLGGENEQFF. For the CDR3, the DNA is TGTGCCAGTAGTTTGGGCGGGGAAAATGAGCAGTTCTTC.

This chain joins TRBV9 and TRBJ2-7; 7 bases match TRBD2. This CDR3 has 15 amino acids. After removal of 1 base from V and 5 bases from J, the junction contained 9 bases not matched to a gene. CDR1 is SGDLS and CDR2 is YYNGEE in the germline V gene. Here the CDR3 reads CASSVTGGLSDEQYF. CDR3 DNA: TGTGCCAGCAGCGTAACCGGGGGACTAAGCGACGAGCAGTACTTC.

This rearrangement joins TRBV6-6 to TRBJ2-1; 8 positions agree with TRBD1. Per the germline V gene, CDR1 is MNHNY and CDR2 is SVGAGI (reference sequence). V lost 7 bases and J lost 3; bases outside the gene matches: 5. The CDR3 length is 14 residues. This chain's CDR3 is CASTPTGVYNEQFF. The CDR3 DNA reads TGTGCCAGCACTCCGACAGGGGTCTACAATGAGCAGTTCTTC.

The rearrangement joins TRBV6-1 to TRBJ1-3; no firm D call. Looked up from germline, CDR1 is MNHNS and CDR2 is SASEGT. V lost 4 bases and J lost 4, with 5 bases in between. The CDR3 extends over 12 amino acids. The CDR3 loop is CASSVRGNTIYF. The DNA of the CDR3 is TGTGCCAGCAGTGTGCGCGGAAACACCATATATTTT.

The chain carries TRBV4-3 and TRBJ2-7, with D perhaps matching TRBD1 (5 bases). The CDR3 is 13 amino acids. Germline V gene lookup returns CDR1 LGHNA and CDR2 YSLEER. V lost 1 base and J lost 6, with 10 bases in between. CDR3 in amino acids: CASSQAHRFEQYF. Written as DNA, the CDR3 is TGCGCCAGCAGCCAAGCCCACAGGTTCGAGCAGTACTTC.